This T cell receptor (beta chain) comes out of a study of T cell repertoires in cytomegalovirus infection. The overall study: CMV infection together with matching HLA type was indicated by public TCR beta signatures. General study results and limits: People with CMV and the relevant HLA were identified by cumulative public TCR beta family frequency.

This CDR3 has 14 amino acids. The V gene's germline CDR1 is MGHRA and CDR2 YSYEKL. V dropped 3 bases and J dropped 5 bases, with 11 bases sitting between them. MiXCR, applied by TCRdb to the reads, yields one record per CDR3 protein. The data show about 770,000 distinct CDR3 sequences, almost 30% seen once. Worth noting for this clonotype: The antigen is undetermined.

This sample comprised cultured CD8+ T cells from PBMCs, obtained from culture after CMV antigen stimulation. The V call is TRBV4-1, the J call TRBJ2-1; D may be TRBD2 (6 bases). This sequence was found in a human donor in good health (CMV status not recorded). Some clones in this sample may be carry-over from other donors' samples. Written as DNA, the CDR3 is TGCGCCAGCAGCCATCCCCCGGGGGACAATGAGCAGTTCTTC. Protein sequence: CASSHPPGDNEQFF.